These 25 T cell receptor beta chains originate from one sample sequenced in a study of CD8 T cells in Susac syndrome (dated by TCRdb to 2018 to 2020). Libraries were constructed by the immunoSEQ multiplex PCR assay. RNA was extracted using the RNeasy kit, and about 0.5 to 1 microgram was reverse transcribed with random hexamers. The public sequencing data were trimmed at Q25 with fastp and processed into clonotypes with MiXCR by TCRdb, which kept only in-frame beta chains. Here each entry gathers all rows of one CDR3 protein and keeps the most common genes and DNA. The sample includes about 190,000 distinct CDR3 sequences, with around 95% observed a single time. 0.098% of the sample goes to the ten largest clones. What was sequenced was CD4+ T cells from PBMCs. All receptors derive from a human donor with Susac syndrome.

The V and J genes are TRBV6-5 and TRBJ2-1; TRBD2 matches at 10 bases. The CDR3 covers 16 residues. The V segment lost 0 bases and the J segment 4 bases; nucleotides outside the gene matches: 3. CDR1 and CDR2 (germline): MNHEY, SVGAGI. CDR3 loop: CASSYSSGGTYNEQFF. CDR3 bases: TGTGCCAGCAGTTACTCTAGCGGGGGGACGTACAATGAGCAGTTCTTC.

The count of this clonotype is one. V and J are TRBV6-6 and TRBJ1-4; 7 bases are shared with TRBD1. There are 13 residues in the CDR3. Germline loops: CDR1 MNHNY, CDR2 SVGAGI (reference sequence). V shed 5 bases, J shed 7 bases, and the junction held 4 bases outside the gene matches. Written as DNA, the CDR3 is TGTGCCAGCAGTGGGACAGAATCTGAAAAACTGTTTTTT. It yields the protein CASSGTESEKLFF.

As concerns this clonotype: One end of the junction fails to match germline, which may point to a read error. The J gene is TRBJ2-1, the V gene TRBV3-1; 9 bases map to TRBD1. CDR1 is LGHDT, CDR2 YNNKEL, per germline (reference sequence). The CDR3 spans 15 residues. This chain's CDR3 is CASSQGQGSYNEQFF. CDR3 DNA: TGCGCCAGCAGCCAGGGACAGGGCTCCTACAATGAGCAGTTCTTC.

The chain recombines TRBV4-1 with TRBJ2-5; weak D call: TRBD1 (5 bases). The CDR3 extends over 16 amino acids. CDR1 MGHRA and CDR2 YSYEKL come from the germline V gene. V lost 1 base to trimming and J lost 4 bases, with 16 bases between them. The CDR3 DNA reads TGCGCCAGCAGCCAAGCCTGGGCAGGGCCGGCAGAGACCCAGTACTTC. Translated, it gives CASSQAWAGPAETQYF.

CDR3 region: CSARGSSGGAARSYNEQFF. In DNA, the CDR3 is TGCAGTGCTAGAGGCTCTAGCGGGGGGGCAGCCCGCTCCTACAATGAGCAGTTCTTC. V is TRBV20-1 and J is TRBJ2-1, with 12 bases lining up with TRBD2. V lost 1 base to trimming and J lost 0 bases; unmatched junction nucleotides: 10. CDR1 and CDR2 from the germline V gene are DFQATT and SNEGSKA (reference sequence). The CDR3 has 19 amino acids.

The chain combines TRBV30 with TRBJ2-2; D might be TRBD2 (7 bases). Germline assignment: CDR1 GTSNPN and CDR2 SVGIG (reference sequence). The CDR3 consists of 14 residues. Trimming left V 0 bases short and J 4 bases short, with 9 bases between. The CDR3 spells CAWSVGGATGELFF. The CDR3 DNA reads as TGTGCCTGGAGTGTAGGGGGGGCCACCGGGGAGCTGTTTTTT.

The V gene is TRBV27, the J gene TRBJ1-1; a weak D match, TRBD1 (6 bases). The CDR3 is 14 residues long. Germline CDR1 MNHEY, CDR2 SMNVEV (reference sequence). Trimming cost V 4 bases and J 8 bases, with 17 bases left between them. The chain's CDR3 is CASSSRMVGQEAFF. CDR3 coding DNA: TGTGCCAGCAGTTCACGCATGGTAGGACAGGAAGCTTTCTTT.

This chain links TRBV30 with TRBJ2-5, with D perhaps being TRBD1 or TRBD2 (6 bases each). V was shortened by 4 bases and J by 5 bases, with 14 bases between the two germline ends. The CDR3 totals 13 residues. Germline V lookup: CDR1 GTSNPN, CDR2 SVGIG (reference sequence). CDR3 sequence: CAWNRDLRETQYF. The CDR3 DNA is TGTGCCTGGAACAGGGACTTACGGGAGACCCAGTACTTC. Based on the CDR3 plus reference TRBV30 and TRBJ2-5, the full variable domain is SQTIHQWPATLVQPVGSPLSLECTVEGTSNPNLYWYRQAAGRGLQLLFYSVGIGQISSEVPQNLSASRPQDRQFILSSKKLLLSDSGFYLCAWNRDLRETQYFGPGTRLLVL.

The chain is built from TRBV3-1 and TRBJ1-5; 7 nucleotides match TRBD1. The CDR3 length is 16 residues. Trimming removed 0 bases from V and 9 bases from J; junction bases left unmatched: 11. Germline-derived CDR1 and CDR2 are LGHDT and YNNKEL (reference sequence). CDR3 nucleotide sequence: TGTGCCAGCAGCCAAGATTTAGGCAGGGGGATGGGGCCCCAGCATTTT. Translating it yields CASSQDLGRGMGPQHF. The whole variable domain, remainder taken from reference TRBV3-1 and TRBJ1-5, is DTAVSQTPKYLVTQMGNDKSIKCEQNLGHDTMYWYKQDSKKFLKIMFSYNNKELIINETVPNRFSPKSPDKAHLNLHINSLELGDSAVYFCASSQDLGRGMGPQHFGDGTRLSIL.

The chain is built from TRBV12-3 or TRBV12-4 and TRBJ2-5; 12 bases agree with TRBD2. V shed 5 bases and J 2 bases; nucleotides not matched to a gene: 3. This CDR3 comprises 15 residues. The CDR3 region has the DNA TGTGCCAGCAGTGCTGGACTAGCGGGGCAAGAGACCCAGTACTTC. This encodes CASSAGLAGQETQYF.

This chain links TRBV20-1 with TRBJ1-1; D gene ambiguous. The V and J ends lost 3 bases and 7 bases respectively, with 9 bases between them. This CDR3 is built from 11 residues. CDR1 and CDR2 from the germline V gene are DFQATT and SNEGSKA (reference sequence). The CDR3 reads CSASETLEAFF. In DNA, the CDR3 is TGCAGTGCTAGTGAAACCCTTGAAGCTTTCTTT.

The V and J genes are TRBV20-1 and TRBJ2-1; D may match TRBD1 or TRBD2 (5 bases each). The CDR3 spans 13 residues. Per the germline V gene, CDR1 is DFQATT and CDR2 is SNEGSKA (reference sequence). The V end was cut by 6 bases, the J end by 8 bases, with 17 bases between. The CDR3 nucleotides are TGCAGTGCCCCTCCCGGGGTGGGGGATGAGCAGTTCTTC. Residues: CSAPPGVGDEQFF.

CDR3: CSVGLGTVNTGELFF. The CDR3 region has the DNA TGCAGCGTTGGGCTTGGGACAGTAAACACCGGGGAGCTGTTTTTT. The chain has TRBV29-1 and TRBJ2-2; 7 nucleotides align to TRBD1. V shed 4 bases and J 2 bases; nucleotides not matched to a gene: 7. Germline CDR1 SQVTM, CDR2 ANQGSEA. The CDR3 contains 15 residues.

V and J are TRBV6-6 and TRBJ1-2; TRBD1 aligns across 7 bases. The CDR3 totals 12 residues. The germline gives CDR1 MNHNY, CDR2 SVGAGI (reference sequence). The V segment lost 4 bases and the J segment 8 bases; nucleotides outside the gene matches: 4. CDR3: CASSLTGSGYTF. CDR3 DNA: TGTGCCAGCAGTTTGACAGGGAGCGGCTACACCTTC.

The V call is TRBV5-1, the J call TRBJ2-1; D might be TRBD2 (5 bases). Germline CDR1 SGHRS, CDR2 YFSETQ. The CDR3 loop spans 16 amino acids. With 2 bases removed from V and 3 bases from J, the gap between germline ends came to 15 bases. In DNA form, the CDR3 reads TGCGCCAGCAGCTTAGCCGGGGTGGCGGACTACAATGAGCAGTTCTTC. Protein sequence: CASSLAGVADYNEQFF.

The genes are TRBV27 and TRBJ1-4; D gene ambiguous. The CDR3 is 15 residues long. Trimming left V 5 bases short and J 7 bases short, with 17 bases between. CDR1 and CDR2 (germline): MNHEY, SMNVEV (reference sequence). CDR3 loop: CASSLTPGRSEKLFF. As DNA, the CDR3 is TGTGCCAGCAGTCTCACACCCGGACGGAGTGAAAAACTGTTTTTT.

V gene TRBV19 combines with J gene TRBJ2-1; D may be TRBD1 (6 bases). V shed 0 bases and J shed 4 bases, with 13 bases lying between them. Germline V CDR1 and CDR2: LNHDA, SQIVND (reference sequence). The CDR3 has 16 amino acids. CDR3 residues: CASSIDRSRGYNEQFF. The CDR3 DNA sequence: TGTGCCAGTAGTATAGATCGGTCTAGGGGGTACAATGAGCAGTTCTTC.

This chain connects TRBV15 to TRBJ2-1; D not resolved. The CDR3 loop spans 18 amino acids. Germline V lookup: CDR1 LNHNV, CDR2 YYDKDF (reference sequence). The ends were cut back, 5 bases at V and 6 bases at J, with 26 bases in the middle. The CDR3 region has the DNA TGTGCCACCAGCGGAATACCCTCCGGCCGGGCTTCATCCAATGAGCAGTTCTTC. Its translation: CATSGIPSGRASSNEQFF.

V usage is TRBV29-1 and J usage is TRBJ2-1; 10 nucleotides match TRBD2. The germline V gene encodes CDR1 SQVTM and CDR2 ANQGSEA. The CDR3 spans 16 residues. V lost 4 bases and J lost 5; bases outside the gene matches: 11. CDR3 DNA: TGCAGCGTTGCACCCAAGAGCGGGGGGGCCAACAATGAGCAGTTCTTC. As protein: CSVAPKSGGANNEQFF.

This clonotype was seen just once. This chain joins TRBV11-2 and TRBJ2-1; D is ambiguous. Trimming removed 8 bases at V and 0 bases at J, with 11 bases between. The germline CDR1 and CDR2 sequences are SGHAT and FQNNGV. The CDR3 consists of 14 residues. CDR3 in DNA: TGTGCCAGCGGACGGACCAGCTCCTACAATGAGCAGTTCTTC. The encoded protein is CASGRTSSYNEQFF.

V gene TRBV12-3 or TRBV12-4 combines with J gene TRBJ2-3; perhaps TRBD2 as D (6 bases). Trimming removed 3 bases from V and 5 bases from J, with 12 bases in between. This CDR3 is built from 14 residues. CDR3 sequence reads: CASSLSSSGDTQYF. The CDR3 DNA reads as TGTGCCAGCAGTTTGTCCAGTAGCGGAGATACGCAGTATTTT.

V is TRBV4-2 and J is TRBJ2-7; 9 bases are a match to TRBD1. CDR1 is LGHNA and CDR2 is YNFKEQ in the germline V gene. The CDR3 has 15 amino acids. Losses at the gene ends were 0 bases for V and 4 bases for J; bases not matched to a gene: 4. This chain's CDR3 is CASSQENRGLYEQYF. CDR3 coding DNA: TGTGCCAGCAGCCAAGAGAACAGGGGGCTGTACGAGCAGTACTTC.

V and J are TRBV19 and TRBJ1-5, with D hard to call. This CDR3 region has 14 residues. Germline V gene lookup returns CDR1 LNHDA and CDR2 SQIVND (reference sequence). V was shortened by 0 bases and J by 7 bases, with 10 bases between the two germline ends. The CDR3 DNA sequence: TGTGCCAGTAGTATAGAAGGGTTGGAACAGCCCCAGCATTTT. The encoded protein is CASSIEGLEQPQHF.

This clonotype was detected once. J is TRBJ2-1 and V is TRBV11-1; no clear D gene. CDR1 and CDR2 (germline): SGHAT, FQDESV (reference sequence). V lost 5 bases to trimming and J lost 9 bases, with 11 bases between them. This CDR3 contains 12 residues. As DNA, the CDR3 is TGTGCCAGCAGCCCGGTAAACGGTGAGCAGTTCTTC. Protein: CASSPVNGEQFF.

The chain employs TRBV2 and TRBJ2-3; TRBD1 is a possible D gene (5 bases). Germline V gene data show CDR1 as SNHLY and CDR2 as FYNNEI. V was shortened by 7 bases and J by 6 bases, with 11 bases between the two germline ends. The CDR3 totals 12 residues. The CDR3 loop is CASNQGEDTQYF. CDR3 DNA: TGTGCCAGCAACCAGGGCGAGGATACGCAGTATTTT.